Listed below are T cell receptor beta chains from one sample, sequenced in a study of cytomegalovirus exposure and HLA in healthy donors. TCRdb's copy holds only in-frame clones and misses some; the assay was immunoSEQ multiplex PCR. The sample lists approximately 110,000 clones; approximately 78% were seen once. The sample was PBMCs. These receptors were collected from a woman between 40 and 55 years old in good health and CMV-seropositive. The conserved cysteine and the conserved F or W are not part of the CDR3 here. Each record gives: V gene, J gene, CDR3 protein.

TRBV5-1	TRBJ1-1	ASSPRGGYLGTEAF
TRBV7-9	TRBJ1-1	ASSQETAAEAF
TRBV6-5	TRBJ1-5	ASSSQAWGQPQH
TRBV6-5	TRBJ1-4	ASSHGQSSNEKLF
TRBV6-5	TRBJ2-7	ASTRDSPGEQY
TRBV7-2	TRBJ2-1	ASSLAVLTGDEQF
TRBV2	TRBJ2-1	ASTGLAGGLGAHEQF
TRBV29-1	TRBJ1-5	SVSSARDQPQH
TRBV2	TRBJ1-6	ASSEERPGTGSSPLH
TRBV7-8	TRBJ2-5	ASSLRRGDRAQGTQY
TRBV6-5	TRBJ1-5	ASSYREGVQPQH
TRBV29-1	TRBJ1-1	SVSRGYTEAF
TRBV4-1	TRBJ1-5	ASSQDVWASNQPQH
TRBV4-3	TRBJ1-2	ASSQDRTGLYGYT
TRBV20-1	TRBJ2-5	SARGAETQY
TRBV4-2	TRBJ1-6	ASSQGQATSPLH